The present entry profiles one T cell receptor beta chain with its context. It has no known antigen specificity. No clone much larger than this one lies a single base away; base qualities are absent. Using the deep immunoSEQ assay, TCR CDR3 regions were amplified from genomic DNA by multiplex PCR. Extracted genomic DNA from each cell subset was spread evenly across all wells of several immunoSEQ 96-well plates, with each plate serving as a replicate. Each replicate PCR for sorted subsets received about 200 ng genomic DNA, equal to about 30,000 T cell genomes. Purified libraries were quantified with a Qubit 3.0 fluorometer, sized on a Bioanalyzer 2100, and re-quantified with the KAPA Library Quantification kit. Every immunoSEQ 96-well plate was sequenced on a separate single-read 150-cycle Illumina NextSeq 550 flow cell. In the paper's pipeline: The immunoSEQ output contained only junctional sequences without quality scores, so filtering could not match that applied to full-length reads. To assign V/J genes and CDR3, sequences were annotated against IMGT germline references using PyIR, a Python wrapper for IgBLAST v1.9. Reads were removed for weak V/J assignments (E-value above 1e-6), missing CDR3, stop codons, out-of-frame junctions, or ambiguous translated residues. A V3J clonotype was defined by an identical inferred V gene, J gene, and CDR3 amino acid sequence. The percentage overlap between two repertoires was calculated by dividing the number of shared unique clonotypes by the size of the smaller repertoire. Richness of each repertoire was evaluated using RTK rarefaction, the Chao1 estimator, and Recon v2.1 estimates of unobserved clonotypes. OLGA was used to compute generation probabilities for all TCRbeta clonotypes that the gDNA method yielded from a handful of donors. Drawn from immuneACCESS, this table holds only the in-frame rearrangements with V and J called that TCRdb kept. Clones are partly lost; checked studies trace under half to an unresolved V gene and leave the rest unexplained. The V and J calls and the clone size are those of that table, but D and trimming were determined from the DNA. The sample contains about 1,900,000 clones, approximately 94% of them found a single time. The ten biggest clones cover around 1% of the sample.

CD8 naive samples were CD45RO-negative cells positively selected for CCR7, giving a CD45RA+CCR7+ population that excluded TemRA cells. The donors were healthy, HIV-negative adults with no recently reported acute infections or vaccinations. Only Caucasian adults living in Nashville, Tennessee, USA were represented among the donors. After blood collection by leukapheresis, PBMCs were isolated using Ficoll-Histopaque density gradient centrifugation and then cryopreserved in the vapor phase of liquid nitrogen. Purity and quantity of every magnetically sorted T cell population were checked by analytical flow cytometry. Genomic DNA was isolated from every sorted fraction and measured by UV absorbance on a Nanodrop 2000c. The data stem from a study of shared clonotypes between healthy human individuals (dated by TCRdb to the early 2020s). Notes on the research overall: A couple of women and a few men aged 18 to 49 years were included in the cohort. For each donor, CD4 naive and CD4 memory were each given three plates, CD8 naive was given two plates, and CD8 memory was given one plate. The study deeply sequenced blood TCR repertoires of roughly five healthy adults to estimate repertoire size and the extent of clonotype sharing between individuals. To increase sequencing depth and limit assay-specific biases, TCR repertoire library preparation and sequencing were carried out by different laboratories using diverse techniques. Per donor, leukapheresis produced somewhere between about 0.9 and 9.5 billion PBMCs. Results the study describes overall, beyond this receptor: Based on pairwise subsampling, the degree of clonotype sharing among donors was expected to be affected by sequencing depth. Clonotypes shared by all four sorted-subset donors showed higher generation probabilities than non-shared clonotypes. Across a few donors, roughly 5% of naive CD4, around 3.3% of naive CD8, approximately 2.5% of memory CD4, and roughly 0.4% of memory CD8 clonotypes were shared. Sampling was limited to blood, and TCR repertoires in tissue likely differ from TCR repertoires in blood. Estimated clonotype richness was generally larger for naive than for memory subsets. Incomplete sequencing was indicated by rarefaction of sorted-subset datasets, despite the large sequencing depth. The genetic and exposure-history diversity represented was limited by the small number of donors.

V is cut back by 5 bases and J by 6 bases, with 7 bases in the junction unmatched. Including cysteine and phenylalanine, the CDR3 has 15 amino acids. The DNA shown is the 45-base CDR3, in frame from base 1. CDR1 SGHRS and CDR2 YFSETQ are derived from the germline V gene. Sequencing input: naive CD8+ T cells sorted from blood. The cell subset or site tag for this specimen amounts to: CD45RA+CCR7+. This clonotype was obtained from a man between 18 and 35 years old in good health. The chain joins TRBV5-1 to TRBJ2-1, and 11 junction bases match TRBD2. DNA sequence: TGCGCCAGCAGTCTAGCGGGGGGCCCTTCCAATGAGCAGTTCTTC. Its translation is CASSLAGGPSNEQFF. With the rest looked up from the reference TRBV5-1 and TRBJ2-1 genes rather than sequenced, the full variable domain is KAGVTQTPRYLIKTRGQQVTLSCSPISGHRSVSWYQQTPGQGLQFLFEYFSETQRNKGNFPGRFSGRQFSNSRSEMNVSTLELGDSALYLCASSLAGGPSNEQFFGPGTRLTVL.